The 25 T cell receptor beta chains presented below share a single source sample, sequenced in a study of tumor and adjacent non-tumor tissue in lung cancer. RNA was extracted from bulk tissue without any cell sorting. The normal lung tissue was taken more than 3 cm from the tumor edge. Three rounds of nested PCR, following a modified ARM-PCR protocol, produced the TCRbeta library. TCRdb reanalysed the multiplex PCR reads using MiXCR and keeps one entry per CDR3 protein. The table lists 90,000 to 100,000 distinct CDR3 sequences, roughly 80% of them singletons. Sequencing input: distant non-tumor lung tissue. The origin of the receptors is a man aged 60-69 years with small cell lung cancer.

Concerning this clonotype: The CDR3 does not end in the conserved phenylalanine or tryptophan, so this is likely a read error. This rearrangement joins TRBV5-4 to TRBJ2-7; 9 nucleotides align to TRBD2. CDR3 length: 14 amino acids. Germline V gene lookup returns CDR1 SGHNT and CDR2 YYREEE (reference sequence). This CDR3 reads CTSSRGTSCFGQYI. DNA for the CDR3: TGTACCAGCAGTCGCGGGACTAGCTGTTTCGGACAGTACATC.

Comment on this clonotype: One junction end disagrees with the germline gene, perhaps due to a read error. In DNA, the CDR3 is TGTGCCAGCGGCAACGCCTCATGGGGGGAGCAATTCTTC. This encodes CASGNASWGEQFF. The rearrangement joins TRBV7-8 to TRBJ2-1, with D possibly being TRBD2 (6 bases). There are 13 residues in the CDR3. Germline CDR1 is SGHVS and CDR2 is FQNEAQ. The full variable domain, completed using reference TRBV7-8 and TRBJ2-1, is GAGVSQSPRYKVAKRGQDVALRCDPISGHVSLFWYQQALGQGPEFLTYFQNEAQLDKSGLPSDRFFAERPEGSVSTLKIQRTQQEDSAVYLCASGNASWGEQFFGPGTRLTVL.

This clonotype was picked up one time. J is TRBJ2-7 and V is TRBV11-2; D could derive from TRBD1 or TRBD2 (5 bases each). This CDR3 region has 14 residues. The V end lost 8 bases, the J end lost 3 bases, and 17 bases lay between the germline ends. Germline assignment: CDR1 SGHAT and CDR2 FQNNGV. In DNA, the CDR3 is TGTGCCAGCCACTTAGGTCGGGGCGTCTACGAGCAGTACGTC. Translation: CASHLGRGVYEQYV.

The J gene is TRBJ2-1, the V gene TRBV20-1; 10 nucleotides agree with TRBD2. The germline gives CDR1 DFQATT, CDR2 SNEGSKA (reference sequence). The V and J ends lost 5 bases and 1 base, in that order; junction bases with no gene match: 8. The CDR3 sequence is 16 residues long. CDR3 nucleotides: TGCAGTGCTCTAAAGCTTAGCGGGGGGTCCTACAATGAGCAGTTCTTC. Protein product: CSALKLSGGSYNEQFF.

Comment on this clonotype: A much larger clone is a single base away; this may be a read error. The V call is TRBV30, the J call TRBJ2-3; a possible D gene is TRBD2 (5 bases). This CDR3 is 13 amino acids long. Trimming removed 3 bases from V and 4 bases from J, with 11 bases in between. The germline V gene encodes CDR1 GTSNPN and CDR2 SVGIG (reference sequence). DNA of the CDR3: TGTGCCTGGAGAAAGGTTAGCGCAGATACGCAGTATTTT. This sequence encodes CAWRKVSADTQYF.

The chain recombines TRBV11-2 with TRBJ1-2; D uncertain. Germline V gene data show CDR1 as SGHAT and CDR2 as FQNNGV. The CDR3 length is 13 residues. Deletions cut 8 bases from V and 5 bases from J, with 15 bases between. The CDR3 is CASDDKDNYGYTF. The CDR3 DNA sequence: TGTGCCAGCGACGACAAGGATAATTATGGCTACACCTTC.

This sequence joins TRBV7-9 and TRBJ2-4, with 7 nucleotides matching TRBD1. The J call may not be correct, given that the DNA end is closer to TRBJ2-1. Germline V gene lookup returns CDR1 SEHNR and CDR2 FQNEAQ (reference sequence). There are 16 residues in the CDR3. In DNA, the CDR3 is TGTGCCAGCAGCTTAGTAGGCACGGCAGGGGGTGACATTCAGTTCTTC. Translation gives CASSLVGTAGGDIQFF.

V is TRBV30 and J is TRBJ2-1, with 7 bases aligning to TRBD1. J gave up 4 bases and V 3 bases, and 12 bases lay outside the gene matches. This CDR3 has 16 amino acids. Germline V lookup: CDR1 GTSNPN, CDR2 SVGIG (reference sequence). The CDR3 protein is CAWSGTGTERYNEQFF. CDR3 bases: TGTGCCTGGAGCGGAACCGGGACAGAGCGTTACAATGAGCAGTTCTTC.

The DNA for the CDR3 is TGTTCCAACAGCCCTTTAGGAACTGAGCAGTTCTTC. As protein: CSNSPLGTEQFF. The chain carries TRBV11-2 and TRBJ2-1, with D hard to call. The CDR3 is 12 residues long. CDR1 and CDR2 (germline): SGHAT, FQNNGV.

About this clonotype: One end of the junction is discordant with germline, which a read error may explain. V and J are TRBV11-2 and TRBJ2-7; TRBD2 agrees at 8 bases. The CDR3 runs 13 residues. Germline assignment: CDR1 SGHAT and CDR2 FQNNGV. CDR3 in amino acids: CVRSPGLGYEQHF. DNA of the CDR3: TGTGTCAGGAGCCCGGGACTAGGGTACGAGCAGCACTTC.

This clonotype was picked up many times. The chain links TRBV20-1 to TRBJ2-1; 8 nucleotides line up with TRBD2. CDR3 length: 12 amino acids. Germline V gene sequence: CDR1 DFQATT, CDR2 SNEGSKA (reference sequence). The chain's CDR3 is CSYSSGLHEQFF. CDR3 nucleotides: TGCAGCTACTCTAGCGGGCTTCATGAGCAGTTCTTC.

This clonotype has at least ten counts. The genes are TRBV28 and TRBJ2-7, with no clear D. The germline CDR1 and CDR2 sequences are MDHEN and SYDVKM. Trimming took 2 bases from V and 1 from J, leaving 6 bases between them. This CDR3 is built from 13 residues. The CDR3 nucleotides are TGTGCCAGCAGTTTAGGGTCGTCCTACGAGCAGTACTTC. Its protein product is CASSLGSSYEQYF. The variable domain in full, with the rest retrieved from reference TRBV28 and TRBJ2-7, is DVKVTQSSRYLVKRTGEKVFLECVQDMDHENMFWYRQDPGLGLRLIYFSYDVKMKEKGDIPEGYSVSREKKERFSLILESASTNQTSMYLCASSLGSSYEQYFGPGTRLTVT.

The gene calls are TRBV11-3 and TRBJ2-7; D might be TRBD1 (5 bases). This CDR3 has 15 residues. V gave up 4 bases and J gave up 9 bases, with 22 bases separating them. CDR1 is SGHNT and CDR2 is YENEEA in the germline V gene. The CDR3 bases are TGTGCCAGCAGCTACGGGCAGGGATGTGGACACTGGCAGTACTTC. Translating it yields CASSYGQGCGHWQYF. Supplemented by reference TRBV11-3 and TRBJ2-7, the full variable domain reads EAGVVQSPRYKIIEKKQPVAFWCNPISGHNTLYWYLQNLGQGPELLIRYENEEAVDDSQLPKDRFSAERLKGVDSTLKIQPAELGDSAVYLCASSYGQGCGHWQYFGPGTRLTVT.

On this clonotype itself: The junction shows a germline mismatch at one end, possibly a read error. This chain connects TRBV6-2 or TRBV6-3 to TRBJ2-3; D is perhaps TRBD1 (6 bases). Germline CDR1 is MNHEY and CDR2 is SVGEGT. This CDR3 is built from 17 residues. As DNA, the CDR3 is TGTGCCAGCAATTACTCGATGAAGGACAGAAGCACAGATATGCAGTATTTT. This codes for CASNYSMKDRSTDMQYF.

Ten or more counts support this clonotype. This chain uses TRBV20-1 with TRBJ2-3; TRBD1 matches at 8 bases. The V segment lost 6 bases and the J segment 8 bases; nucleotides outside the gene matches: 7. CDR1 DFQATT and CDR2 SNEGSKA come from the germline V gene (reference sequence). CDR3 length: 12 amino acids. DNA for the CDR3: TGCAGTGCCACGGGACAGGTCGGTACGCAGTATTTT. Its translation is CSATGQVGTQYF.

Comments on this clonotype: An end of the junction does not agree with germline; a read error may underlie this. The chain is built from TRBV6-6 and TRBJ1-2, with a possible D match to TRBD1 (5 bases). CDR1 is MNHNY and CDR2 is SVGAGI in the germline V gene (reference sequence). CDR3 length: 12 amino acids. The CDR3 reads CTSSLRDYGYTF. The CDR3 nucleotides read TGTACCAGCAGTTTGAGGGACTATGGTTACACCTTC.

In regard to this clonotype: An end of the junction does not agree with germline; a read error may underlie this. The chain combines TRBV4-1 with TRBJ2-7; no clear D gene. The CDR3 extends over 13 amino acids. Germline V gene sequence: CDR1 MGHRA, CDR2 YSYEKL. Here the CDR3 DNA reads TGCGCCAGCAGTTTTGACGGAGTCTACGAGCAGTGCTTC. Translated: CASSFDGVYEQCF.

The rearrangement links TRBV12-3 or TRBV12-4 to TRBJ2-1; 10 bases are shared with TRBD2. The CDR3 is made up of 16 amino acids. Unmatched junction bases numbered 10, after V lost 7 bases and J lost 4 bases. CDR3 in DNA: TGTGCCAGCATTCCCCTTCTAGCGGGGGCATACAATGAGCAGTTCTTC. Its translation: CASIPLLAGAYNEQFF.

The rearrangement joins TRBV11-2 to TRBJ2-7; TRBD2 matches 8 bases. The germline V gene has CDR1 SGHAT and CDR2 FQNNGV. The CDR3 has 14 residues. CDR3 in DNA: TGTATCAGCAGCATGGGACTAGGAGGCTACGAGCAGTACGTC. Its protein is CISSMGLGGYEQYV.

In this sample, this clonotype turned up once. The V call is TRBV12-3 or TRBV12-4, the J call TRBJ2-5; a possible D gene is TRBD2 (6 bases). Trimming stripped 7 bases from V and 5 bases from J, with 20 bases between. The CDR3 is made up of 15 amino acids. The CDR3 DNA follows: TGTGCCAGCACTCCGACTAGGGGCGTGATGGAGACCCAGTACTTC. Amino acid sequence: CASTPTRGVMETQYF.

In regard to this clonotype: An end of the junction differs from the germline gene, which may be a read error. V and J are TRBV12-3 or TRBV12-4 and TRBJ2-5; 9 bases fit TRBD2. There are 16 residues in the CDR3. CDR3 DNA: TGTGCCAGCAGTTTGGCCACTGCGGGAGGGCTGGAGACCCAATACTTC. This sequence encodes CASSLATAGGLETQYF.

Turning to this clonotype: One end of the junction is discordant with germline, which a read error may explain. This chain joins TRBV6-1 and TRBJ2-1; 9 nucleotides match TRBD2. Germline V gives CDR1 MNHNS, CDR2 SASEGT. There are 16 residues in the CDR3. CDR3 protein: CASSACLRGGRNEQFF. CDR3 sequence (DNA): TGTGCCAGTAGTGCGTGTTTGCGGGGGGGTAGGAATGAGCAGTTCTTC.

This clonotype was recorded only once. An end of the junction differs from the germline gene, which may be a read error. The CDR3 loop is CANSYSSNGGPPLHF. The CDR3 DNA is TGTGCCAACAGTTACTCTTCAAATGGGGGACCACCCCTCCACTTT. The chain joins TRBV6-5 to TRBJ1-6; D is possibly TRBD1 (5 bases). Germline V lookup: CDR1 MNHEY, CDR2 SVGAGI. CDR3 length: 15 residues.

Comments on this clonotype: Since a much larger clone is just one base distant, this may be a read error. The V gene is TRBV10-3, the J gene TRBJ2-3; no reliable D call. Germline-derived CDR1 and CDR2 are ENHRY and SYGVKD. This CDR3 comprises 12 residues. The DNA of the CDR3 is TGTGCCATCATAGCTACCTCAGATACGCAGTGTTTT. This encodes CAIIATSDTQCF.

The rearrangement uses TRBV4-1 and TRBJ1-2; D perhaps matches TRBD1 (5 bases). Germline-derived CDR1 and CDR2 are MGHRA and YSYEKL. CDR3 length: 17 residues. Trimming took off 7 bases at V and 3 bases at J, with 24 bases between the two ends. The CDR3 is CASTHEGKQGAHYGYTF. For the CDR3, the DNA is TGCGCCAGCACCCACGAAGGAAAGCAAGGGGCCCACTATGGCTACACCTTC.